This T cell receptor beta chain stems from a study of cytomegalovirus exposure and HLA in healthy donors. Study at large: Prior work identified 95 million to 120 million unique TCR beta sequences in some 180 million T cells. Whole-study findings and limits: TRBV6-2, TRBV6-3 and some other V segments were unresolvable in 87-base-pair reads. In a later analysis, parvovirus B19, influenza, CMV and Epstein-Barr virus appeared linked to several top co-occurrence clusters. Later analysis demonstrated an association between a missense DCLRE1C variant and TCR beta V- and J-gene trimming.

This clone was observed once. Its antigen is as yet unknown. Amplification used 60 Vbeta primers and 13 Jbeta primers. Clones were read by immunoSEQ multiplex PCR, and TCRdb kept only the in-frame ones, dropping some. Seen here are fewer than 110,000 clones, around 79% observed once, and the top ten hold approximately 2%. This CDR3 is built from 16 residues. Germline V CDR1 and CDR2: SGHTA, FQGTGA. The V end lost 5 bases, the J end lost 4 bases, and 19 bases lay between the germline ends. The origin of this receptor is a middle-aged woman in good health and CMV-seronegative. The sequencing sample was made of PBMCs. The V call is TRBV7-3, the J call TRBJ2-3; D is possibly TRBD2 (6 bases). The CDR3 sequence is CASSPTGVWRSDTQYF. CDR3 bases: TGTGCCAGCAGCCCCACGGGGGTATGGAGATCAGATACGCAGTATTTT. Supplemented by reference TRBV7-3 and TRBJ2-3, the full variable domain reads GAGVSQTPSNKVTEKGKYVELRCDPISGHTALYWYRQSLGQGPEFLIYFQGTGAADDSGLPNDRFFAVRPEGSVSTLKIQRTERGDSAVYLCASSPTGVWRSDTQYFGPGTRLTVL.